This TCR beta chain came from a study of shared clonotypes between healthy human individuals. Study at large: Plates per donor: three CD4 naive, three CD4 memory, two CD8 naive, one CD8 memory.

Remarks on this clone: The antigen is not known.

A CD45RA+ naive subset and a CD45RA-negative memory subset were split from CD4+ cells. The study, taken as a whole, reports: Researchers sampled only blood; tissue repertoires likely differ. Depth of sequencing was expected to influence donor clonotype sharing.

V was trimmed by 6 bases and J by 2 bases, leaving 12 bases between them. The CDR3 totals 14 residues. Per germline, CDR1 MNHEY and CDR2 SMNVEV (reference sequence). Some clones are missing from TCRdb's copy, which holds only in-frame ones; the method was immunoSEQ multiplex PCR. The sample yields some 2,500,000 clones, roughly 93% seen once. The chain recombines TRBV27 with TRBJ2-3; D may be TRBD1 (5 bases). What was sequenced was naive CD4+ T cells from PBMCs. The sample's subset: CD45RA+ positively selected. The sequence was obtained from a man between 18 and 29 years old in good health. Some clones in this sample may be carry-over from other donors' samples. The CDR3 loop is CASRTTTATDTQYF. The CDR3 coding sequence is TGTGCCAGCAGAACTACGACAGCCACAGATACGCAGTATTTT.